This T cell receptor beta chain was obtained from a study of T cell responses to AZD1222 COVID-19 vaccine. Profiling relied on immunoSEQ multiplex PCR, and the TCRdb table lists in-frame clones only, not all of them. In the table there are approximately 110,000 clones, roughly nine tenths of which are singletons. V lost 0 bases and J lost 6, with 10 bases in between. The CDR3 loop spans 13 amino acids. Germline CDR1 reads SGHTS; CDR2 reads YDEGEE. On this clone: Its antigen is currently unknown.

Regarding the study as a whole: Within unmutated variant regions lay the reported targets of nearly half of spike-specific TCRs. Baseline seropositivity occurred in only a handful of AZD1222 recipients. The donors showed a predominance of white British ancestry and of females, with possible underestimation of clonal diversity. Receipt of two AZD1222 doses was followed by a rise in Spike-specific TCR breadth and depth.

The chain combines TRBV5-8 with TRBJ2-7, with a weak D call TRBD1 (6 bases). The receptor was derived from an adult in good health. The material was peripheral blood, obtained on day 0 of AZD1222 vaccination. The chain's CDR3 is CASSLDRVGEQYF. CDR3 nucleotides: TGTGCCAGCAGCTTGGACAGGGTAGGCGAGCAGTACTTC. The full variable domain, in which reference TRBV5-8 and TRBJ2-7 provide the parts outside the CDR3, is EAGVTQSPTHLIKTRGQQATLRCSPISGHTSVYWYQQALGLGLQFLLWYDEGEERNRGNFPPRFSGRQFPNYSSELNVNALELEDSALYLCASSLDRVGEQYFGPGTRLTVT.